Following are 4 T cell receptor beta chains from one sample sequenced in a study of cytomegalovirus exposure and HLA in healthy donors. Amplification used 60 Vbeta primers and 13 Jbeta primers. Measured with immunoSEQ multiplex PCR; TCRdb has only the in-frame clones, and not every one. The sample includes 140,000 to 150,000 clones, approximately 83% of them seen just once. Material: PBMCs. Receptor source: a woman aged 35 to 49 in good health and CMV-seronegative.

The chain recombines TRBV6-5 with TRBJ2-3; a weak D match, TRBD2 (5 bases). The germline CDR1 and CDR2 sequences are MNHEY and SVGAGI. CDR3 size: 13 residues. V was cut by 6 bases and J by 6 bases, with 13 bases left in between. The CDR3 here is CASRGAWLDTQYF. As DNA, the CDR3 is TGTGCCAGCAGGGGAGCTTGGCTGGATACGCAGTATTTT.

The V call is TRBV10-2, the J call TRBJ1-1, with 7 bases that match TRBD1. Germline lookup yields CDR1 WSHSY and CDR2 SAAADI. V lost 9 bases and J lost 10; bases outside the gene matches: 20. The length of the CDR3 is 15 residues. Written as DNA, the CDR3 is TGCGCCAGTACTGACAGGGTAGATATTTGGAGAGGAGCTTTCTTT. Residues: CASTDRVDIWRGAFF.

The rearrangement uses TRBV7-6 and TRBJ2-1, with TRBD1 matching 7 bases. With 5 bases clipped from V and 10 bases from J, the junction kept 5 bases outside the gene matches. Germline V lookup: CDR1 SGHVS, CDR2 FNYEAQ. This CDR3 has 12 residues. The CDR3 loop is CASSPRDSEQFF. The CDR3 coding sequence is TGTGCCAGCAGCCCCCGGGACAGCGAGCAGTTCTTC.

The CDR3 nucleotides are TGTGCCAGCAGACATAGCGGGGGGAGGGCCGGGGAGCTGTTTTTT. Amino acid sequence: CASRHSGGRAGELFF. The chain carries TRBV25-1 and TRBJ2-2, with 10 bases aligning to TRBD2. Per germline, CDR1 MGHDK and CDR2 SYGVNS. There are 15 residues in the CDR3. The junction had 7 bases not matched to a gene; V was cut back by 6 bases and J by 6 bases. Supplemented by reference TRBV25-1 and TRBJ2-2, the full variable domain reads EADIYQTPRYLVIGTGKKITLECSQTMGHDKMYWYQQDPGMELHLIHYSYGVNSTEKGDLSSESTVSRIRTEHFPLTLESARPSHTSQYLCASRHSGGRAGELFFGEGSRLTVL.